This T cell receptor beta chain was identified during a study of blood T cell repertoires in COVID-19 (TCRdb year 2020). A note on the overall study: Samples covering the acute and convalescent phases of COVID-19 were provided by collaborators in the United States, Italy and Spain. The material from the prospective study consisted of cDNA or gDNA derived from T cells, B-cell-depleted T cells, or PBMCs. The dataset comprised deeply sampled blood TCRbeta repertoires from subjects exposed to, actively infected with, or recovered from COVID-19. The repertoires were released in a freely available public database meant as a resource for research on the immune response to SARS-CoV-2. Samples were obtained from the ongoing ImmuneRACE study (first 160 participants) and from 1,254 subjects provided by 6 global collaborators. Sample metadata almost always included a de-identified subject ID, COVID-19 status, age in years and sex. HLA class I and class II types, where available, came from metadata supplied by the sample provider rather than from assay-based typing.

The immunoSEQ Assay, a bias-controlled multiplex PCR, was used to amplify TCRbeta CDR3 regions from genomic DNA. The authors' pipeline ran thus. Nucleated cell counts per sample were estimated from amplification of reference gene primers within the assay. Sequence reads were collapsed and filtered to measure the absolute abundance of every unique TCRbeta CDR3 rearrangement. For each sample, productive Simpson clonality was calculated as the square root of Simpson's diversity index across productive rearrangements. TCRdb retrieved this table from immuneACCESS and kept in-frame rearrangements only. Not all clones are present; in checked studies, unresolved V genes account for under half, and no reason is known for the remainder. The V and J calls and clone size are taken from that table; D and trimming were inferred from the DNA. Across this sample there are about 77,000 clones, with 90% seen only once. The biggest ten clones account for roughly 15% of the sample.

Trimming at the junction amounts to 5 bases on V and 7 bases on J, and the germline ends lie 6 bases apart. Measured from the cysteine to the phenylalanine, the CDR3 is 11 residues long. Kept here is only the CDR3 DNA, which spans 33 bases and is read in frame from base 1. Via the germline V gene (reference sequence), CDR1 is LNHDA and CDR2 SQIVND. Worth noting for this clone: The specificity of this receptor is unknown. No much larger clonotype is one base removed from it; base qualities were not supplied.

The research as a whole found: The quantity of clinical and demographic metadata differed by source and by participant and was supplied without curation.

Collaborating institutions collected whole blood in K2EDTA tubes following their own protocols. For TCRbeta analysis, collaborators shipped samples in one of three forms: frozen whole blood, isolated PBMCs, or DNA extracted from either of those sample types. The source material was peripheral blood. This clonotype was sampled from an elderly woman with active or convalescent COVID-19. The chain is assembled from TRBV19 and TRBJ1-5; a tentative D match to TRBD1 spans 6 bases. The nucleotide sequence is given as TGTGCCAGTAGTCAGGGGCAGCCCCAGCATTTT. Its amino acids are CASSQGQPQHF.